The 20 T cell receptor beta chains in this list originate from one sample, sequenced in a study of post-analysis software for immune sequencing data. Unique molecular identifiers tagged the TCR beta cDNA libraries. TCRdb reprocessed the PCR reads via MiXCR and lists one record per CDR3 protein. The sample comprises hundreds of thousands of distinct CDR3 sequences, roughly a third of which are singletons, and around 4.8% rests with the top ten. Study conclusions and caveats: Compared with controls, patients had more of about 5 TRBV segments, including TRBV5-6, TRBV5-1 and TRBV20-1.

No cognate antigen is known for these TCRs. The source material was blood. The receptors here all came from a girl aged 10 to 17 with multiple sclerosis.

This clonotype was counted ten times or more. The chain joins TRBV6-5 to TRBJ2-3, with TRBD1 matching over 10 bases. The CDR3 spans 15 residues. Germline CDR1 reads MNHEY; CDR2 reads SVGAGI. J lost 1 base, V lost 4 bases, and 2 bases had no gene match. The CDR3 DNA sequence: TGTGCCAGCAGTTTTGGGACAGGGGGCACAGATACGCAGTATTTT. Amino acid sequence: CASSFGTGGTDTQYF.

The J gene is TRBJ1-2, the V gene TRBV20-1; 7 nucleotides match TRBD1. V shed 5 bases, J shed 8 bases, and the junction held 8 bases outside the gene matches. From germline, CDR1 is DFQATT and CDR2 SNEGSKA (reference sequence). This CDR3 comprises 12 residues. Here the CDR3 reads CSAAQGLGGYTF. CDR3 sequence (DNA): TGCAGTGCTGCACAGGGGCTAGGGGGCTACACCTTC.

This clonotype was recorded at least ten times. This CDR3 is CASSVEMGFNEKLFF. The CDR3 nucleotides are TGTGCCAGCAGCGTAGAAATGGGGTTTAATGAAAAACTGTTTTTT. The chain combines TRBV7-6 with TRBJ1-4; unclear D gene. Trimming shortened V by 5 bases and J by 4 bases, and 14 bases separated the two germline ends. The CDR3 consists of 15 residues. Germline V gene sequence: CDR1 SGHVS, CDR2 FNYEAQ.

This clonotype has at least ten counts. V and J are TRBV15 and TRBJ2-5; D remains unclear. Germline assignment: CDR1 LNHNV and CDR2 YYDKDF (reference sequence). The V gene lost 0 bases and the J gene lost 1 base, with 9 bases spanning the gap. There are 15 residues in the CDR3. The CDR3 DNA is TGTGCCACCAGCAGAGATCCGGTTTCCCAAGAGACCCAGTACTTC. Amino acid sequence: CATSRDPVSQETQYF.

This clonotype has a handful of counts. The chain has TRBV28 and TRBJ1-1; 9 positions agree with TRBD1. Germline trimming cut 7 bases from V and 9 bases from J; bases unmatched to any gene: 15. CDR3 length equals 15 residues. Germline CDR1 reads MDHEN; CDR2 reads SYDVKM. CDR3 region: CASIHAGQGNDKAFF. CDR3 coding DNA: TGTGCCAGCATCCACGCGGGACAGGGTAATGATAAAGCTTTCTTT.

This clonotype came up many times. The rearrangement links TRBV6-2 or TRBV6-3 to TRBJ1-1, with D uncertain. V was cut by 8 bases and J by 1 base, with 5 bases left in between. The CDR3 has 11 amino acids. CDR1 is MNHEY, CDR2 SVGEGT, per germline. CDR3 nucleotides: TGTGCCAGCTACCGGAACACTGAAGCTTTCTTT. As protein: CASYRNTEAFF.

This clonotype was detected ten times or more. The CDR3 nucleotides are TGTGCCAGCAGCTTGGCGGCAGGTCCAGGAGGGGCCAACGTCCTGACTTTC. The encoded protein is CASSLAAGPGGANVLTF. The chain has TRBV5-6 and TRBJ2-6, with D uncertain. This CDR3 region has 17 residues. The germline V gene encodes CDR1 SGHDT and CDR2 YYEEEE. V was pared by 0 bases and J by 4 bases, with 14 bases between.

A remark on this clonotype: One base away lies a much larger clone, so this may be a sequencing read error. V usage is TRBV7-9 and J usage is TRBJ2-5; D is ambiguous. The end of the DNA aligns better with TRBJ2-1, so the J call may be wrong. The germline V gene encodes CDR1 SEHNR and CDR2 FQNEAQ (reference sequence). This CDR3 is built from 11 residues. The DNA for the CDR3 is TGTGCCACCAGACAAGGAGAGACCCAGTTCTTC. Its protein is CATRQGETQFF.

Concerning this clonotype: This clone may be a read error of a much larger clone one base away. This sequence joins TRBV5-1 and TRBJ2-3, with a tentative D call TRBD2 (5 bases). The germline V and J ends were trimmed by 0 bases and 14 bases, with 16 bases remaining between them. The CDR3 has 13 amino acids. Germline V lookup: CDR1 SGHRS, CDR2 YFSETQ. The DNA of the CDR3 is TGCGCCAGCAGCTTGGCCAGCGGAGAAGGACTGTATTTT. Amino acid sequence: CASSLASGEGLYF. Complete variable domain (other parts from reference TRBV5-1 and TRBJ2-3): KAGVTQTPRYLIKTRGQQVTLSCSPISGHRSVSWYQQTPGQGLQFLFEYFSETQRNKGNFPGRFSGRQFSNSRSEMNVSTLELGDSALYLCASSLASGEGLYFGPGTRLTVL.

This clonotype was seen only a few times. The chain couples TRBV7-9 to TRBJ1-1; perhaps TRBD1 as D (5 bases). Germline-derived CDR1 and CDR2 are SEHNR and FQNEAQ (reference sequence). The CDR3 runs 16 residues. The ends were cut back, 2 bases at V and 4 bases at J, with 17 bases in the middle. Written as DNA, the CDR3 is TGTGCCAGCAGCTTAAGTTCGTCGGGGGTAGGCACTGAAGCTTTCTTT. Its protein is CASSLSSSGVGTEAFF.

The rearrangement links TRBV27 to TRBJ1-5, with D unclear. This CDR3 is 15 amino acids long. Deletions cut 1 base from V and 2 bases from J, with 9 bases between. Germline loops: CDR1 MNHEY, CDR2 SMNVEV (reference sequence). CDR3 in DNA: TGTGCCAGCAGTTTATTTTACGGGGGCAATCAGCCCCAGCATTTT. Translated: CASSLFYGGNQPQHF.

Comments on this clonotype: A much larger clone differs from this one at a single base, so this may be a read error. The chain carries TRBV10-2 and TRBJ2-5; 11 bases are shared with TRBD2. With the DNA end fitting TRBJ2-7 better, the J assignment may be wrong. In germline, CDR1 is WSHSY, CDR2 SAAADI. The CDR3 runs 13 residues. This chain's CDR3 is CVSSVGTSGEQYF. The CDR3 region has the DNA TGCGTCAGCAGTGTGGGGACTAGCGGCGAGCAGTACTTC.

This clonotype was counted ten times or more. The V call is TRBV6-6, the J call TRBJ2-1; no clear D gene. Germline-derived CDR1 and CDR2 are MNHNY and SVGAGI (reference sequence). The CDR3 sequence is 14 residues long. V lost 2 bases, J lost 6 bases, and 11 bases lay in between. The CDR3 is CASSYALSGNEQFF. Here the CDR3 DNA reads TGTGCCAGCAGTTACGCCCTGTCCGGCAATGAGCAGTTCTTC.

This clonotype was found a few times. The gene calls are TRBV4-1 and TRBJ1-1; D is unclear. Per germline, CDR1 MGHRA and CDR2 YSYEKL. The CDR3 sequence is 17 residues long. V shed 0 bases and J shed 4 bases, with 18 bases lying between them. For the CDR3, the DNA is TGCGCCAGCAGCCAAGATATGGTCGGGTACCTAAGCACTGAAGCTTTCTTT. Translation: CASSQDMVGYLSTEAFF.

The gene calls are TRBV6-1 and TRBJ2-5; D gene ambiguous. V shed 3 bases and J shed 11 bases, with 22 bases lying between them. The CDR3 consists of 15 residues. Germline V gene sequence: CDR1 MNHNS, CDR2 SASEGT. CDR3 loop: CASSDSLEVYNEQYF. CDR3 nucleotides: TGTGCCAGCAGTGACAGTCTAGAGGTCTACAATGAGCAGTACTTC.

This clonotype was seen only a few times. The chain uses TRBV15 and TRBJ2-7; D is unresolved. This CDR3 spans 13 amino acids. Trimming cost V 5 bases and J 5 bases, with 13 bases left between them. The germline gives CDR1 LNHNV, CDR2 YYDKDF (reference sequence). CDR3 sequence: CATSPLKGNEQYF. The CDR3 nucleotides read TGTGCCACCAGCCCCCTTAAAGGAAACGAGCAGTACTTC.

In this sample, this clonotype turned up a few times. This sequence may be a read error, since a much larger clone differs from it by one base. The chain carries TRBV9 and TRBJ2-1; D possibly corresponds to TRBD2 (6 bases). The germline CDR1 and CDR2 sequences are SGDLS and YYNGEE. Trimming stripped 0 bases from V and 13 bases from J, with 17 bases between. This CDR3 region has 14 residues. CDR3 coding DNA: TGTGCCAGCAGCGTAGAACTAGCCCAAGAGACCCAGTTCTTC. It yields the protein CASSVELAQETQFF.

The chain couples TRBV24-1 to TRBJ1-5, with 7 positions matching TRBD1. This CDR3 is 14 amino acids long. With V trimmed by 6 bases and J by 10 bases, 11 bases remained unmatched. Germline CDR1 and CDR2: KGHDR and SFDVKD. The CDR3 loop reads CATSYETQGNPQHF. The CDR3 DNA follows: TGTGCCACCAGTTATGAAACACAGGGGAATCCCCAGCATTTT.

The chain carries TRBV2 and TRBJ2-4; D could derive from TRBD1 or TRBD2 (5 bases each). V lost 6 bases and J lost 0, with 21 bases in between. The germline V gene encodes CDR1 SNHLY and CDR2 FYNNEI. The CDR3 sequence is 18 residues long. CDR3 bases: TGTGCCAGCAGGGCGCTGGGGGAGACGGAGCTAGCCAAAAACATTCAGTACTTC. As protein: CASRALGETELAKNIQYF.

This clonotype came up many times. V is TRBV4-2 and J is TRBJ2-3; 7 nucleotides align to TRBD2. This CDR3 is 16 amino acids long. V was pared by 0 bases and J by 6 bases, with 9 bases of the junction left unmatched. CDR1 LGHNA and CDR2 YNFKEQ come from the germline V gene. This chain's CDR3 is CASSQDRGAGDDTQYF. The CDR3 coding sequence is TGTGCCAGCAGCCAAGATCGTGGGGCGGGGGATGATACGCAGTATTTT.